This T cell receptor beta chain was captured in a study of Ad26.COV2.S vaccination and SARS-CoV-2 variants. On the study more broadly: Ad26.COV2.S, an intramuscular injection, was given once or twice 56 days apart.

This clone was detected once. Sequencing was performed with immunoSEQ multiplex PCR; in TCRdb, only in-frame clones are kept and a portion is missing. The sample holds 440,000 or so clones, 80% to 90% seen once. The CDR3 extends over 13 amino acids. Trimming cost V 6 bases and J 6 bases, with 16 bases left between them. Germline V gives CDR1 SQVTM, CDR2 ANQGSEA. Treatment reported: roughly 19 received Ad26.COV2.S at low or high dose, single or two shots; about 5 received placebo; per-sample allocation not given. Sampling happened 63 days after the first vaccine or placebo injection. Boston provided a donor who was an adult aged 18-55 years.

This rearrangement joins TRBV29-1 to TRBJ2-3, with a tentative D call TRBD1 (6 bases). The sequences come from peripheral blood, collected in a trial of Ad26.COV2.S vaccine versus placebo. The TCR sequence derives from a person aged 18 to 65 who received the Ad26.COV2.S COVID-19 vaccine or a placebo. In DNA form, the CDR3 reads TGCAGCGTCCAAACAGGGTGGGGCGATACGCAGTATTTT. Its protein is CSVQTGWGDTQYF.